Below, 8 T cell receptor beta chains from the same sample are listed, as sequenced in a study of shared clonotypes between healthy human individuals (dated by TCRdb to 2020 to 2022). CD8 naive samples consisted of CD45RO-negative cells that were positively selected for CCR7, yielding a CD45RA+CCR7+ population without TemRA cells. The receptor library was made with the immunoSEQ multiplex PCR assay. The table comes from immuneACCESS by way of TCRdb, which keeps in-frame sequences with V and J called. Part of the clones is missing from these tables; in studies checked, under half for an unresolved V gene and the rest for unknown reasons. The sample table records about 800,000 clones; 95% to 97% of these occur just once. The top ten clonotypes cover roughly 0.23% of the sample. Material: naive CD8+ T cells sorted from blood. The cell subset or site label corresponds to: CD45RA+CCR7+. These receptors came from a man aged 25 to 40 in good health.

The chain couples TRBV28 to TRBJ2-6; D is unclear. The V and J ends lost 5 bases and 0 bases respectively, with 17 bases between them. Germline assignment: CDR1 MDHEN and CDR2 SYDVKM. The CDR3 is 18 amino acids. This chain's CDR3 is CASSNKLGSISGANVLTF. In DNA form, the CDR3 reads TGTGCCAGCAGTAATAAGCTCGGCAGCATCTCTGGGGCCAACGTCCTGACTTTC.

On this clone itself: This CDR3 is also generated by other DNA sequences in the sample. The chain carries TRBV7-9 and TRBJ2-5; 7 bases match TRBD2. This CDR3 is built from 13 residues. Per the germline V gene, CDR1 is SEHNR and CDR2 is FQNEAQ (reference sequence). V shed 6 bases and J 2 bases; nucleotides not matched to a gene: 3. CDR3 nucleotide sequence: TGTGCCAGCAGGACGGGGGGTCAAGAGACCCAGTACTTC. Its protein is CASRTGGQETQYF.

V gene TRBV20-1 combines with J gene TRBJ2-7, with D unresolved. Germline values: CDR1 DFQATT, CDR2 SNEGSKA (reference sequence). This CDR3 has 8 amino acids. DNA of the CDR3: TGCAGGGCAGGCGAGCAGTACTTC. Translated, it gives CRAGEQYF.

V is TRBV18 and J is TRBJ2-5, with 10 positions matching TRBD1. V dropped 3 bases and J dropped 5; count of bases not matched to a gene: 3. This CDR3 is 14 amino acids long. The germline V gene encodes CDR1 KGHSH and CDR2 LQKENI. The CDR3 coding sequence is TGTGCCAGCTCACCGACAGGGGGCGAGGAGACCCAGTACTTC. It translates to CASSPTGGEETQYF.

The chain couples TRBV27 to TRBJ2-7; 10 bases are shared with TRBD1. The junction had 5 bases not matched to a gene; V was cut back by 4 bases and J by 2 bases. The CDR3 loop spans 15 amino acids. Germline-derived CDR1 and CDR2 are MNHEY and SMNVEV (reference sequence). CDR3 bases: TGTGCCAGCAGTTCCCGGGACAGGGGAACCTACGAGCAGTACTTC. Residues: CASSSRDRGTYEQYF.

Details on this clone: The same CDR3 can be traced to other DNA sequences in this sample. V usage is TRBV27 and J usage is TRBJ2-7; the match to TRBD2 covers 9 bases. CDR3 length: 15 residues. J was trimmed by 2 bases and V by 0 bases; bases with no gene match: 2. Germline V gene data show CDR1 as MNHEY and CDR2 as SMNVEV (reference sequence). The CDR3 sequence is CASSLSLAGTYEQYF. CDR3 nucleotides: TGTGCCAGCAGTTTATCGCTAGCGGGGACCTACGAGCAGTACTTC.

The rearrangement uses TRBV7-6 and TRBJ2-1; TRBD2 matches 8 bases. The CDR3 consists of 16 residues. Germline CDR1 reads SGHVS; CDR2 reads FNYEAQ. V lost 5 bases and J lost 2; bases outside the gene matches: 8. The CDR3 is CASSPRTSQAYNEQFF. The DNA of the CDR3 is TGTGCCAGCAGCCCTAGGACTAGCCAAGCCTACAATGAGCAGTTCTTC.

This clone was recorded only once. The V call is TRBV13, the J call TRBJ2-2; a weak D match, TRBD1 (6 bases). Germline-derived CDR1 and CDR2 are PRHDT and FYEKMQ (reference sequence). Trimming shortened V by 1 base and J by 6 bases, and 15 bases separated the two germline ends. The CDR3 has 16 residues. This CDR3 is CASSLVPAGVPGELFF. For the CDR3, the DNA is TGTGCCAGCAGCTTAGTCCCAGCAGGGGTACCCGGGGAGCTGTTTTTT.